This TCR beta chain is drawn from a study of identical twins. The table lists this clonotype with a few counts. Antigen: not known. The study, taken as a whole, reports: Abundant cord blood beta clonotypes carried fewer insertions; memory repertoires showed none. The degree of excess twin sharing was weaker in beta out-of-frame sequences.

This CDR3 comprises 14 residues. Germline CDR1 MNHEY, CDR2 SMNVEV (reference sequence). The V gene lost 8 bases and the J gene lost 4 bases, with 16 bases spanning the gap. With template switching, a universal primer site was added, and the cDNA carried unique molecular identifiers. Each CDR3 protein is one row after TCRdb ran MiXCR on the 5' RACE reads. The profile covers a few hundred thousand distinct CDR3 sequences, with 13% to 15% appearing a single time and approximately 1% taken by the ten largest. The same data also went into a second study, on yellow fever vaccine responses in identical twins. That source adds: Reportedly, the response of twins' T cells to the vaccine seemed partly convergent, partly personalized.

V and J are TRBV27 and TRBJ2-3; D is ambiguous. The source of this sequence is a woman aged 18-29 years in good health. The sequencing input was CD4+ T cells sorted from blood. The CDR3 bases are TGTGCCAGCGGTCGGATTTCGGCGGCAGATACGCAGTATTTT. It is translated as CASGRISAADTQYF.